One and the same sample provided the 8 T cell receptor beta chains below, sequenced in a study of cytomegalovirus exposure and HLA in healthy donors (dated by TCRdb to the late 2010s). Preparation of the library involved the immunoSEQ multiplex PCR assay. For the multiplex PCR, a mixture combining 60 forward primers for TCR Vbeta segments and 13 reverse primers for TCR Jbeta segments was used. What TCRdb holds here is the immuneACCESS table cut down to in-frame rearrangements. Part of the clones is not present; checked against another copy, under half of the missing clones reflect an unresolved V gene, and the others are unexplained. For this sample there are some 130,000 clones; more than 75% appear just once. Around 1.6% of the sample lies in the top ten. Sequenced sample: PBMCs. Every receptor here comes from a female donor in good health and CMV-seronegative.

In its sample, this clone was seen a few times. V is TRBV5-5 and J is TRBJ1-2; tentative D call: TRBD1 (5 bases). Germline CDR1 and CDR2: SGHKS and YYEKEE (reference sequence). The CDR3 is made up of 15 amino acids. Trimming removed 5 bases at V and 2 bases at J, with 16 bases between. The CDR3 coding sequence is TGTGCCAGCAGTACTAAAGGTGGGGGGAACTATGGCTACACCTTC. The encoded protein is CASSTKGGGNYGYTF.

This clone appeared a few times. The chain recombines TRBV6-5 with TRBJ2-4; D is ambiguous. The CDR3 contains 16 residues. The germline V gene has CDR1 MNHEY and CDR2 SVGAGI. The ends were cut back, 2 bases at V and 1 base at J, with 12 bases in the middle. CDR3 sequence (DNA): TGTGCCAGCAGTTACCATATCAGTAAGGCCAAAAACATTCAGTACTTC. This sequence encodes CASSYHISKAKNIQYF.

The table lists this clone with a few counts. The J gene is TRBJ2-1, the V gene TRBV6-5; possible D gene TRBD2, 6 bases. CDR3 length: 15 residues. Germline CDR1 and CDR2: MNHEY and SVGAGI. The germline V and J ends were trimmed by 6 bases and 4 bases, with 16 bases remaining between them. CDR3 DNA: TGTGCCAGCAGGCCCCTAGCGACTCGATACAATGAGCAGTTCTTC. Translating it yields CASRPLATRYNEQFF.

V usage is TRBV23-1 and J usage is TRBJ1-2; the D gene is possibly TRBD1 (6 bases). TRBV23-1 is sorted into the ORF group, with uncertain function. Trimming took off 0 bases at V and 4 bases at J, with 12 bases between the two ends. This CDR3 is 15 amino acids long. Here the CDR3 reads CASSQSGTRCYGYTF. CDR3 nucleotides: TGCGCCAGCAGTCAATCCGGGACAAGGTGCTATGGCTACACCTTC.

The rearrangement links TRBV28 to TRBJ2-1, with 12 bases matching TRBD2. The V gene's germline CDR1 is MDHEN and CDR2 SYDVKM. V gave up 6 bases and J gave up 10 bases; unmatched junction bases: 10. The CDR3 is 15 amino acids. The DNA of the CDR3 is TGTGCCAGCAGACCCCTGACTAGCGGGAGACGCGAGCAGTTCTTC. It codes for CASRPLTSGRREQFF.

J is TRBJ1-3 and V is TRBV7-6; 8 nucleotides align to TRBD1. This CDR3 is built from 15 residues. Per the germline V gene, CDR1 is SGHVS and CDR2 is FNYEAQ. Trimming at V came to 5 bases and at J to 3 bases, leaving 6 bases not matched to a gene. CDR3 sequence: CASSARTGLGNTIYF. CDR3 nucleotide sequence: TGTGCCAGCAGCGCCCGGACAGGGCTTGGAAACACCATATATTTT.

This chain's CDR3 is CASSKNTIIRRGTDTQYF. The CDR3 region has the DNA TGCGCCAGCAGCAAAAACACCATTATAAGGAGGGGAACAGATACGCAGTATTTT. The rearrangement links TRBV5-1 to TRBJ2-3; tentative D call: TRBD2 (6 bases). The V end was cut by 4 bases, the J end by 3 bases, with 24 bases between. The CDR3 is 18 amino acids. Germline lookup yields CDR1 SGHRS and CDR2 YFSETQ.

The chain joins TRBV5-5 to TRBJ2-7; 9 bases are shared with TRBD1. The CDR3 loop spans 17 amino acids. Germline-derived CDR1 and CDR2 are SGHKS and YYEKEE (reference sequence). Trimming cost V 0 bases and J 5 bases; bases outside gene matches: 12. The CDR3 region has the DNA TGTGCCAGCAGCTTGGAGGACAGGGGCTCGGGGAGTCACGAGCAGTACTTC. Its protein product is CASSLEDRGSGSHEQYF.